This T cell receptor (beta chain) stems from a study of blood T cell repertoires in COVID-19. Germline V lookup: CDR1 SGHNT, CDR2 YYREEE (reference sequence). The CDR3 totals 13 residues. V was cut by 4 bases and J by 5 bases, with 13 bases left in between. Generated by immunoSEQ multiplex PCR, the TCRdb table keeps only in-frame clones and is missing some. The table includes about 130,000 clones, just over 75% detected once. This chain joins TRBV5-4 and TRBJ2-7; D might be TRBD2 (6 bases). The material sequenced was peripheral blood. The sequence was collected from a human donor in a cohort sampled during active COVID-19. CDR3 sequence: CASSPPGGNEQYF. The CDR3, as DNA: TGTGCCAGCAGCCCCCCCGGGGGAAACGAGCAGTACTTC.